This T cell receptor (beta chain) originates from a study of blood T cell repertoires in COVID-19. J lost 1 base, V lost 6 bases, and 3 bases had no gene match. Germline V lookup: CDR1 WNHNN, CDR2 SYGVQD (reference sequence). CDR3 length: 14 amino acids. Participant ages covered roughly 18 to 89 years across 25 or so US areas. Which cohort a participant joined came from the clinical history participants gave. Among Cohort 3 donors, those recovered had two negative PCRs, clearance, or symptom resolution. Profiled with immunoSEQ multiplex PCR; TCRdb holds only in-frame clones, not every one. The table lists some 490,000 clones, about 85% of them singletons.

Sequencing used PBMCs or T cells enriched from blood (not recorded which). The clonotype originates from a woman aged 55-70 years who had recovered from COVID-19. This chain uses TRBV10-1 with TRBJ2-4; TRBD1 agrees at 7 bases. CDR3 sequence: CASRTGSAKNIQYF. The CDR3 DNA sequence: TGCGCCAGCAGGACAGGGTCGGCCAAAAACATTCAGTACTTC.